This T cell receptor (beta chain) stems from a study of shared clonotypes between healthy human individuals. The germline V gene has CDR1 SGHVS and CDR2 FNYEAQ. The CDR3 loop spans 15 amino acids. Trimming stripped 5 bases from V and 6 bases from J, with 20 bases between. Using immunoSEQ multiplex PCR, the repertoire was profiled, and TCRdb retains in-frame clones only, with some absent. The data hold around 480,000 clones, with approximately 79% observed a single time. This TCR was recovered from a woman aged 40 to 55 in good health. Some clones in this sample may be carry-over from other donors' samples. The chain is built from TRBV7-6 and TRBJ2-7; possibly TRBD1 or TRBD2 for D (5 bases each). Specimen: PBMCs. The CDR3 protein is CASSPTWDAIVEQYF. The CDR3 DNA follows: TGTGCCAGCAGCCCGACATGGGACGCGATCGTCGAGCAGTACTTC.